Below are 28 T cell receptor beta chains sequenced from a single sample in a study of cytomegalovirus exposure and HLA in healthy donors. Primers included in the PCR were 60 Vbeta and 13 Jbeta primers. The repertoire was sequenced with immunoSEQ multiplex PCR; TCRdb's copy has only in-frame clones and lacks some. Its listing shows about 200,000 clones. The sample taken for sequencing was PBMCs. Receptor source: a girl under 10 years old in good health and CMV-seropositive.

J is TRBJ2-5 and V is TRBV7-8; 9 bases are shared with TRBD1. Germline V gene sequence: CDR1 SGHVS, CDR2 FQNEAQ. The V segment lost 4 bases and the J segment 5 bases; nucleotides outside the gene matches: 11. The CDR3 is 16 amino acids. The CDR3 reads CASSSGRTGVLETQYF. CDR3 coding DNA: TGTGCCAGCAGCTCGGGCCGGACAGGGGTATTGGAGACCCAGTACTTC.

The chain couples TRBV2 to TRBJ1-1; 10 positions agree with TRBD1. CDR1 SNHLY and CDR2 FYNNEI come from the germline V gene. The CDR3 extends over 14 amino acids. J lost 9 bases, V lost 3 bases, and 7 bases had no gene match. CDR3 bases: TGTGCCAGCAGTGAGCTAGGGACAGGGGAAAAAGCTTTCTTT. Translating gives CASSELGTGEKAFF.

The chain couples TRBV13 to TRBJ2-7; tentative D call: TRBD1 (6 bases). This CDR3 has 14 amino acids. With 5 bases removed from V and 4 bases from J, the gap between germline ends came to 15 bases. Germline V lookup: CDR1 PRHDT, CDR2 FYEKMQ (reference sequence). The CDR3 region has the DNA TGTGCCAGCAGCACCCAGGGGATGGTTTACGAGCAGTACTTC. Residues: CASSTQGMVYEQYF.

This chain uses TRBV28 with TRBJ2-7; 8 bases are shared with TRBD2. After removal of 4 bases from V and 10 bases from J, the junction contained 15 bases not matched to a gene. Germline loops: CDR1 MDHEN, CDR2 SYDVKM. The CDR3 runs 15 residues. CDR3 coding DNA: TGTGCCAGCAGTTCCTCGGGTCTAGCGGGCCATCCACAGTACTTC. It specifies CASSSSGLAGHPQYF.

As regards this clone: The identical CDR3 is also encoded by other nucleotide sequences in the sample. The V call is TRBV27, the J call TRBJ1-5; no reliable D call. V was cut by 3 bases and J by 0 bases, with 6 bases left in between. This CDR3 contains 14 residues. Looked up from germline, CDR1 is MNHEY and CDR2 is SMNVEV (reference sequence). CDR3 residues: CASSLGGSNQPQHF. The CDR3 nucleotides read TGTGCCAGCAGTTTGGGAGGTAGCAATCAGCCCCAGCATTTT.

CDR3 protein: CASSLAASGLTDTQYF. In DNA, the CDR3 is TGTGCCAGCAGCTTGGCTGCTAGCGGGCTCACAGATACGCAGTATTTT. The chain carries TRBV5-4 and TRBJ2-3, with TRBD2 matching 8 bases. Germline CDR1 SGHNT, CDR2 YYREEE (reference sequence). The V and J ends lost 0 bases and 2 bases, in that order; junction bases with no gene match: 5. CDR3 length equals 16 residues.

V gene TRBV28 combines with J gene TRBJ1-2; no clear D. There are 10 residues in the CDR3. Per germline, CDR1 MDHEN and CDR2 SYDVKM. V gave up 6 bases and J gave up 8 bases, with 7 bases separating them. CDR3 sequence (DNA): TGTGCCAGCAGGGAGGGAGGCTACACCTTC. This codes for CASREGGYTF.

The rearrangement uses TRBV28 and TRBJ2-5, with 9 bases identical to TRBD2. The CDR3 contains 16 residues. V lost 2 bases to trimming and J lost 2 bases; unmatched junction nucleotides: 6. Germline lookup yields CDR1 MDHEN and CDR2 SYDVKM. The CDR3 DNA is TGTGCCAGCAGTTTACGGTTAGCGGGAGCGCAAGAGACCCAGTACTTC. Translation gives CASSLRLAGAQETQYF.

This chain joins TRBV19 and TRBJ1-1; 11 positions agree with TRBD1. The CDR3 is made up of 14 amino acids. Germline CDR1 and CDR2: LNHDA and SQIVND (reference sequence). J lost 2 bases, V lost 7 bases, and 3 bases had no gene match. The CDR3 is CASIRTGGNTEAFF. For the CDR3, the DNA is TGTGCCAGTATAAGGACAGGGGGCAACACTGAAGCTTTCTTT.

V usage is TRBV10-3 and J usage is TRBJ1-2; weak D call: TRBD1 (6 bases). The germline gives CDR1 ENHRY, CDR2 SYGVKD. The CDR3 runs to 15 residues. Trimming left V 4 bases short and J 4 bases short, with 16 bases between. The CDR3 loop is CAISALTGTSYGYTF. CDR3 in DNA: TGTGCCATCAGTGCACTAACAGGGACCTCCTATGGCTACACCTTC.

The J gene is TRBJ2-5, the V gene TRBV9; D uncertain. The length of the CDR3 is 13 residues. V gave up 1 base and J gave up 1 base, with 5 bases separating them. In germline, CDR1 is SGDLS, CDR2 YYNGEE. This chain's CDR3 is CASSVSSQETQYF. In nucleotides, the CDR3 is TGTGCCAGCAGCGTAAGTAGCCAAGAGACCCAGTACTTC.

J is TRBJ1-2 and V is TRBV27, with 8 positions matching TRBD1. J was trimmed by 4 bases and V by 8 bases; bases with no gene match: 3. The CDR3 has 12 amino acids. Germline V gene sequence: CDR1 MNHEY, CDR2 SMNVEV (reference sequence). The CDR3 sequence: CASGGQGYGYTF. Here the CDR3 DNA reads TGTGCCAGCGGTGGACAGGGCTATGGCTACACCTTC.

The chain combines TRBV11-2 with TRBJ2-1; 13 bases map to TRBD2. The CDR3 sequence is 16 residues long. Germline CDR1 and CDR2: SGHAT and FQNNGV. The trim removed 5 bases at V and 5 bases at J, leaving 6 bases unmatched. CDR3 residues: CASSTRLAGGNNEQFF. The CDR3 DNA is TGTGCCAGCAGCACCCGACTAGCGGGAGGAAACAATGAGCAGTTCTTC.

The rearrangement links TRBV7-8 to TRBJ2-5; 8 nucleotides line up with TRBD1. The J call is in doubt because the DNA end fits TRBJ2-7 better. The CDR3 totals 14 residues. From germline, CDR1 is SGHVS and CDR2 FQNEAQ. This chain's CDR3 is CASSVGTGSYEQYF. The CDR3 bases are TGTGCCAGCAGCGTCGGGACAGGCTCCTACGAGCAGTACTTC.

The V gene is TRBV28, the J gene TRBJ2-2; 8 nucleotides match TRBD1. The V and J ends lost 7 bases and 6 bases, in that order; junction bases with no gene match: 10. The V gene's germline CDR1 is MDHEN and CDR2 SYDVKM. The CDR3 extends over 15 amino acids. This CDR3 reads CASKSRDRFPGELFF. The DNA for the CDR3 is TGTGCCAGCAAGTCCCGGGACAGGTTTCCCGGGGAGCTGTTTTTT.

The chain has TRBV19 and TRBJ1-2; a weak D match, TRBD1 (6 bases). The CDR3 is made up of 11 amino acids. In germline, CDR1 is LNHDA, CDR2 SQIVND (reference sequence). V lost 3 bases to trimming and J lost 8 bases, with 7 bases between them. As DNA, the CDR3 is TGTGCCAGTAGTATCACAGGGGGCTACACCTTC. Protein: CASSITGGYTF.

The V and J genes are TRBV29-1 and TRBJ1-2; D is uncertain. Germline CDR1 is SQVTM and CDR2 is ANQGSEA. Trimming took off 5 bases at V and 4 bases at J, with 11 bases between the two ends. This CDR3 has 12 amino acids. CDR3 DNA sequence: TGCAGCGTTCGGTATGAGCCCTATGGCTACACCTTC. This translates into CSVRYEPYGYTF.

This chain's CDR3 is CASSLPGGETQYF. The CDR3 nucleotides are TGTGCCAGCAGCCTACCGGGGGGGGAGACCCAGTACTTC. The chain joins TRBV11-2 to TRBJ2-5; TRBD2 matches at 8 bases. Looked up from germline, CDR1 is SGHAT and CDR2 is FQNNGV. V was clipped by 5 bases and J by 5 bases; unmatched bases: 4. The CDR3 consists of 13 residues. The entire variable domain, with the rest obtained from reference TRBV11-2 and TRBJ2-5, is as follows: EAGVAQSPRYKIIEKRQSVAFWCNPISGHATLYWYQQILGQGPKLLIQFQNNGVVDDSQLPKDRFSAERLKGVDSTLKIQPAKLEDSAVYLCASSLPGGETQYFGPGTRLLVL.

The gene calls are TRBV11-2 and TRBJ2-7; a weak D match, TRBD1 (6 bases). Germline CDR1 and CDR2: SGHAT and FQNNGV. The CDR3 totals 15 residues. The ends were cut back, 4 bases at V and 0 bases at J, with 13 bases in the middle. The CDR3 sequence: CASSWGQGDSYEQYF. In nucleotides, the CDR3 is TGTGCCAGCAGCTGGGGGCAGGGTGACTCCTACGAGCAGTACTTC.

The chain couples TRBV20-1 to TRBJ2-1; D is undetermined. The V end lost 6 bases, the J end lost 7 bases, and 10 bases lay between the germline ends. Per germline, CDR1 DFQATT and CDR2 SNEGSKA (reference sequence). The CDR3 consists of 11 residues. The CDR3 DNA reads as TGCAGTGCCCTCCTCCCTAATGAGCAGTTCTTC. It specifies CSALLPNEQFF.

A note on this clone: At one of its ends the junction is not consistent with the germline gene, which may arise from a read error. The chain carries TRBV15 and TRBJ1-1; tentatively, D is TRBD1 (5 bases). This CDR3 is built from 18 residues. Germline loops: CDR1 LNHNV, CDR2 YYDKDF (reference sequence). This chain's CDR3 is CTTSTSWGIGQRNTEAFF. CDR3 DNA: TGTACCACCAGCACCTCCTGGGGCATCGGACAAAGAAACACTGAAGCTTTCTTT.

This chain connects TRBV27 to TRBJ1-1, with no clear D. CDR1 MNHEY and CDR2 SMNVEV come from the germline V gene (reference sequence). With 0 bases removed from V and 4 bases from J, the gap between germline ends came to 6 bases. The CDR3 runs 13 residues. The CDR3 region is CASSLSVATEAFF. The CDR3 DNA follows: TGTGCCAGCAGTTTATCGGTGGCCACTGAAGCTTTCTTT.

The CDR3 nucleotides are TGTGCCAGCAGCTTGGGCGGGAGCGGGTACAATGAGCAGTTCTTC. Protein sequence: CASSLGGSGYNEQFF. The V gene is TRBV7-6, the J gene TRBJ2-1, with 7 nucleotides matching TRBD2. Germline V lookup: CDR1 SGHVS, CDR2 FNYEAQ. The CDR3 runs to 15 residues. Losses at the gene ends were 3 bases for V and 4 bases for J; bases not matched to a gene: 6.

The chain has TRBV28 and TRBJ2-2; D perhaps matches TRBD2 (6 bases). Germline-derived CDR1 and CDR2 are MDHEN and SYDVKM. Deletions cut 7 bases from V and 1 base from J, with 13 bases between. The CDR3 length is 15 residues. This CDR3 is CASNRASENTGELFF. CDR3 sequence (DNA): TGTGCCAGCAATCGGGCTAGCGAGAACACCGGGGAGCTGTTTTTT.

CDR3 in amino acids: CASSFGQGNGPGNTIYF. The CDR3 coding sequence is TGTGCCAGCAGCTTTGGACAGGGCAATGGACCTGGAAACACCATATATTTT. The chain recombines TRBV5-4 with TRBJ1-3; 8 positions agree with TRBD1. Germline CDR1 reads SGHNT; CDR2 reads YYREEE (reference sequence). The CDR3 length is 17 residues. After removal of 2 bases from V and 2 bases from J, the junction contained 9 bases not matched to a gene.

This chain uses TRBV6-6 with TRBJ2-1; a possible D gene is TRBD2 (5 bases). V was clipped by 2 bases and J by 7 bases, with 12 bases between them. The CDR3 extends over 14 amino acids. From germline, CDR1 is MNHNY and CDR2 SVGAGI (reference sequence). In DNA form, the CDR3 reads TGTGCCAGCAGTTACATCTCTCCGGGGAATGAGCAGTTCTTC. This sequence encodes CASSYISPGNEQFF.

This chain uses TRBV7-2 with TRBJ2-3; D remains ambiguous. Germline CDR1 reads SGHTA; CDR2 reads FQGNSA. The CDR3 runs 15 residues. Trimming pared 2 bases from V and 2 bases from J, leaving 11 bases between. The CDR3, as DNA: TGTGCCAGCAGCTTACAGTGGTCCCTCACAGATACGCAGTATTTT. It is translated as CASSLQWSLTDTQYF.

This rearrangement joins TRBV7-7 to TRBJ2-1, with TRBD2 matching over 9 bases. Germline values: CDR1 SSHAT, CDR2 FNYEAQ (reference sequence). V was clipped by 5 bases and J by 13 bases; unmatched bases: 6. This CDR3 contains 12 residues. The CDR3 reads CASSEGSGSQFF. The CDR3 DNA is TGTGCCAGCAGCGAAGGTAGCGGGAGTCAGTTCTTC.